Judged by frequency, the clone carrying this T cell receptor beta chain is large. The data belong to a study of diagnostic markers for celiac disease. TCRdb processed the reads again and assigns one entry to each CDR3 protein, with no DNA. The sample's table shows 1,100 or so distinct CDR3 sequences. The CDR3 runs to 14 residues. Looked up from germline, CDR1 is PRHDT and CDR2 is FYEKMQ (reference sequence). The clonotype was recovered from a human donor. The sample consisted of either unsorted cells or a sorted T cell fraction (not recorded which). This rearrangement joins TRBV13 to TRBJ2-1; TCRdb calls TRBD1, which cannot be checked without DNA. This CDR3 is CASSSFGARVEQFF.